The text below deals with one T cell receptor (beta chain). With a J-beta primer mix and a sample-barcoded 5' primer, a second PCR ran about 7 to 12 cycles. MiXCR, run by TCRdb on the 5' RACE reads, gives a single entry per CDR3 protein. Among around 800,000 distinct CDR3 sequences listed, more than 35% were seen once. V trimming: 5 bases; J trimming: 7 bases; junction bases outside the gene matches: 7. The CDR3 totals 15 residues. The germline V gene has CDR1 SGHVS and CDR2 FQNEAQ. The data originate from a study of blood T cells in healthy people across ages. Total RNA, at least 6 micrograms per sample, came from PBMCs.

Sequencing was performed on blood. The TCR originated in an older man in good health. The genes are TRBV7-8 and TRBJ2-2; TRBD1 matches at 10 bases. The CDR3 DNA is TGTGCCAGCAGCCCTGACAGGGGGCTTGTCGGGGAGCTGTTTTTT. Translating it yields CASSPDRGLVGELFF. Looking up the rest from reference TRBV7-8 and TRBJ2-2 gives the full variable domain: GAGVSQSPRYKVAKRGQDVALRCDPISGHVSLFWYQQALGQGPEFLTYFQNEAQLDKSGLPSDRFFAERPEGSVSTLKIQRTQQEDSAVYLCASSPDRGLVGELFFGEGSRLTVL.